One and the same sample provided the 21 T cell receptor beta chains below, sequenced in a study of T cells after yellow fever vaccination. TCRdb processed the 5' RACE reads anew with MiXCR; each CDR3 protein has one entry. The repertoire holds some 170,000 distinct CDR3 sequences, with around 9.7% as singletons. The sample was CD8+ T cells sorted from PBMCs, taken 45 days after the yellow fever booster vaccination. Source of these receptors: a man between 18 and 35 years old who received the YFV17D yellow fever vaccine.

This clonotype came up a few times. V gene TRBV6-2 or TRBV6-3 combines with J gene TRBJ1-2, with a tentative D call TRBD1 (6 bases). The V end lost 5 bases, the J end lost 2 bases, and 12 bases lay between the germline ends. CDR3 size: 14 residues. Germline lookup yields CDR1 MNHEY and CDR2 SVGEGT. The CDR3 protein is CASSLQGTNYGYTF. The CDR3 region has the DNA TGTGCCAGCAGTCTACAGGGAACGAACTATGGCTACACCTTC.

This clonotype has only a few counts. The gene calls are TRBV4-2 and TRBJ2-3; 7 nucleotides align to TRBD2. V shed 8 bases and J 4 bases; nucleotides not matched to a gene: 3. Germline CDR1 is LGHNA and CDR2 is YNFKEQ. CDR3 size: 12 residues. The CDR3 coding sequence is TGTGCCAGCGGGGGGGGAGCAGATACGCAGTATTTT. It yields the protein CASGGGADTQYF.

This clonotype was found a few times. This chain uses TRBV4-3 with TRBJ2-2; D is tentatively TRBD1 or TRBD2 (5 bases each). With 4 bases removed from V and 7 bases from J, the gap between germline ends came to 16 bases. The CDR3 length is 15 residues. Germline V CDR1 and CDR2: LGHNA, YSLEER. Here the CDR3 reads CASSLGSEGSGELFF. As DNA, the CDR3 is TGCGCCAGCAGCCTTGGGAGCGAGGGGAGCGGGGAGCTGTTTTTT.

This clonotype came up a few times. CDR3 sequence: CASSPSGGAHGELFF. The DNA of the CDR3 is TGTGCCAGCAGCCCTAGCGGGGGGGCCCACGGGGAGCTGTTTTTT. This rearrangement joins TRBV7-3 to TRBJ2-2; 12 bases agree with TRBD2. V gave up 5 bases and J gave up 7 bases; unmatched junction bases: 5. This CDR3 is 15 amino acids long. From germline, CDR1 is SGHTA and CDR2 FQGTGA.

This clonotype has more than one count but fewer than ten. The chain joins TRBV11-3 to TRBJ2-2, with 7 bases that match TRBD1. Germline V gene sequence: CDR1 SGHNT, CDR2 YENEEA. V trimming: 5 bases; J trimming: 6 bases; junction bases outside the gene matches: 6. This CDR3 has 14 residues. The CDR3, as DNA: TGTGCCAGCAGCGCGGGTACAGGGGCCGGGGAGCTGTTTTTT. This gives the protein CASSAGTGAGELFF.

The chain uses TRBV7-6 and TRBJ1-3; TRBD1 might be the D (5 bases). This CDR3 is built from 15 residues. Germline loops: CDR1 SGHVS, CDR2 FNYEAQ. Trimming removed 6 bases at V and 2 bases at J, with 14 bases between. CDR3 region: CASSKAPGTGNTIYF. In DNA form, the CDR3 reads TGTGCCAGCAGTAAGGCCCCAGGGACTGGAAACACCATATATTTT.

This clonotype was detected many times. The genes are TRBV27 and TRBJ2-7, with 9 bases that match TRBD1. Germline V gives CDR1 MNHEY, CDR2 SMNVEV (reference sequence). This CDR3 is built from 14 residues. Trimming cost V 5 bases and J 4 bases; bases outside gene matches: 6. DNA for the CDR3: TGTGCCAGCAGTCCTGGACAGGGGAAGTACGAGCAGTACGTC. This encodes CASSPGQGKYEQYV.

The chain recombines TRBV7-8 with TRBJ1-2; no clear D gene. The CDR3 loop spans 14 amino acids. The V end was cut by 5 bases, the J end by 13 bases, with 23 bases between. Germline V gives CDR1 SGHVS, CDR2 FQNEAQ. DNA of the CDR3: TGTGCCAGCAGCGTAAGATCGGGCTTGTCAGGCATCACCTTC. Its protein product is CASSVRSGLSGITF.

This chain joins TRBV27 and TRBJ2-7; possibly TRBD1 for D (6 bases). CDR3 length: 13 amino acids. CDR1 and CDR2 (germline): MNHEY, SMNVEV (reference sequence). Trimming took off 6 bases at V and 7 bases at J, with 16 bases between the two ends. The CDR3: CASSPLDSGEQYF. CDR3 coding DNA: TGTGCCAGCAGCCCCTTGGACAGTGGGGAGCAGTACTTC.

This clonotype was picked up many times. The chain uses TRBV9 and TRBJ2-3; weak D call: TRBD1 (5 bases). The germline gives CDR1 SGDLS, CDR2 YYNGEE. V was cut by 3 bases and J by 2 bases, with 22 bases left in between. CDR3 length: 18 amino acids. CDR3 sequence (DNA): TGTGCCAGCAGCGCCGAGAAGCCTGGGGCCCGAATCACAGATACGCAGTATTTT. Translating gives CASSAEKPGARITDTQYF.

This clonotype was seen a single time. The chain is built from TRBV12-3 or TRBV12-4 and TRBJ1-1; D gene ambiguous. CDR3 length equals 15 residues. V lost 3 bases, J lost 1 base, and 12 bases lay in between. The DNA for the CDR3 is TGTGCCAGCAGTTTCTATCCGGGATCGAACACTGAAGCTTTCTTT. This encodes CASSFYPGSNTEAFF.

This clonotype was seen a handful of times. This chain joins TRBV27 and TRBJ2-3; possibly TRBD2 for D (6 bases). The CDR3 has 15 residues. Looked up from germline, CDR1 is MNHEY and CDR2 is SMNVEV (reference sequence). V lost 2 bases, J lost 4 bases, and 13 bases lay in between. In DNA form, the CDR3 reads TGTGCCAGCAGTTTAATGTGGGGGAGGTCAGATACGCAGTATTTT. Protein sequence: CASSLMWGRSDTQYF.

This clonotype came up a few times. The V gene is TRBV7-2, the J gene TRBJ2-7; a weak D match, TRBD2 (6 bases). The germline CDR1 and CDR2 sequences are SGHTA and FQGNSA. The germline V and J ends were trimmed by 0 bases and 5 bases, with 11 bases remaining between them. This CDR3 is 14 amino acids long. CDR3 nucleotide sequence: TGTGCCAGCAGCTTAGCCCCGGGACTCCACGAGCAGTACTTC. Translated: CASSLAPGLHEQYF.

The chain joins TRBV7-9 to TRBJ2-3; possibly TRBD2 for D (6 bases). V dropped 3 bases and J dropped 2 bases, with 9 bases sitting between them. From germline, CDR1 is SEHNR and CDR2 FQNEAQ (reference sequence). The CDR3 has 14 residues. CDR3 bases: TGTGCCAGCAGCTTTAGCGGCAACACAGATACGCAGTATTTT. Amino acids: CASSFSGNTDTQYF.

This clonotype was seen ten or more times. The chain couples TRBV6-5 to TRBJ2-2; 7 positions match TRBD1. Germline V gene sequence: CDR1 MNHEY, CDR2 SVGAGI. The CDR3 runs 16 residues. Germline trimming cut 2 bases from V and 3 bases from J; bases unmatched to any gene: 6. CDR3 DNA sequence: TGTGCCAGCAGTTACCGACAGGGTCGAGACACCGGGGAGCTGTTTTTT. It is translated as CASSYRQGRDTGELFF.

V is TRBV11-2 and J is TRBJ2-1; D tentatively reads TRBD1 or TRBD2 (6 bases each). V lost 1 base, J lost 8 bases, and 12 bases lay in between. The CDR3 spans 14 residues. Germline V lookup: CDR1 SGHAT, CDR2 FQNNGV. In DNA form, the CDR3 reads TGTGCCAGCAGCTTAGGGGGGGCGACGTATGAGCAGTTCTTC. The encoded protein is CASSLGGATYEQFF.

This clonotype appeared a few times. V and J are TRBV6-1 and TRBJ1-3; D gene ambiguous. The CDR3 spans 14 residues. V lost 2 bases to trimming and J lost 4 bases, with 9 bases between them. CDR1 is MNHNS and CDR2 is SASEGT in the germline V gene. CDR3 sequence: CASSESGGGNTIYF. The CDR3 DNA reads as TGTGCCAGCAGTGAATCGGGTGGGGGAAACACCATATATTTT.

This clonotype was recorded many times. The rearrangement joins TRBV7-6 to TRBJ2-7; D gene unclear. Germline assignment: CDR1 SGHVS and CDR2 FNYEAQ. The ends were cut back, 1 base at V and 0 bases at J, with 19 bases in the middle. The CDR3 runs to 18 residues. Written as DNA, the CDR3 is TGTGCCAGCAGCTTAGATTCCCCGCTGTCGGTGGGCTCCTACGAGCAGTACTTC. Amino acid sequence: CASSLDSPLSVGSYEQYF.

This clonotype was seen a few times. The chain combines TRBV6-5 with TRBJ1-1; D is possibly TRBD1 (6 bases). The CDR3 runs to 13 residues. V lost 4 bases and J 11 bases, leaving 17 bases between the germline ends. CDR1 and CDR2 from the germline V gene are MNHEY and SVGAGI. CDR3 nucleotides: TGTGCCAGCAGTTCCCCGGGGGGGCTCTGGGCTTTCTTT. Translating gives CASSSPGGLWAFF.

The rearrangement links TRBV4-2 to TRBJ2-7, with 9 bases matching TRBD1. The CDR3 spans 15 residues. J gave up 3 bases and V 4 bases, and 7 bases lay outside the gene matches. Germline values: CDR1 LGHNA, CDR2 YNFKEQ. The CDR3 loop reads CASSPGQGTVYEQYF. The CDR3 DNA follows: TGTGCCAGCAGCCCCGGACAGGGGACGGTCTACGAGCAGTACTTC.

This clonotype was counted at least ten times. The chain employs TRBV4-1 and TRBJ1-1, with D hard to call. The germline V gene encodes CDR1 MGHRA and CDR2 YSYEKL. The CDR3 sequence is 14 residues long. V was trimmed by 2 bases and J by 1 base, leaving 8 bases between them. CDR3 residues: CASSQLNGNTEAFF. In DNA, the CDR3 is TGCGCCAGCAGCCAATTGAACGGGAACACTGAAGCTTTCTTT.